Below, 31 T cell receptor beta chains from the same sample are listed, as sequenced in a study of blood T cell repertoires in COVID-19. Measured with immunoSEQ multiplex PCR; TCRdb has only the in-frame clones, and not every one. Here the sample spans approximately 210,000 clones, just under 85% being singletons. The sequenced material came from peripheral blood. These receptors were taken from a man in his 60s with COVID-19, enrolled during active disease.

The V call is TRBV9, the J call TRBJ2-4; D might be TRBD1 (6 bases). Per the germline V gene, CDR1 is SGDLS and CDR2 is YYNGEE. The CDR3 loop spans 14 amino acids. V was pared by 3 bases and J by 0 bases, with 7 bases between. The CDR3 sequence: CASSGDIAKNIQYF. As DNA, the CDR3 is TGTGCCAGCAGCGGGGACATAGCCAAAAACATTCAGTACTTC.

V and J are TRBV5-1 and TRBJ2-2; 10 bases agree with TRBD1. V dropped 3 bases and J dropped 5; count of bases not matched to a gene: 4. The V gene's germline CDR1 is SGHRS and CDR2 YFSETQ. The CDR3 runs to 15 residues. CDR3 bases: TGCGCCAGCAGCTGGGGACAGGGGAAGACCGGGGAGCTGTTTTTT. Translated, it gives CASSWGQGKTGELFF.

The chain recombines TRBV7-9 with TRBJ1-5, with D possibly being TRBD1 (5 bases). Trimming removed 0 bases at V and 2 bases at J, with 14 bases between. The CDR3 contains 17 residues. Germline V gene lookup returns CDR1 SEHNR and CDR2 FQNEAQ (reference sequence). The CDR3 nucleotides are TGTGCCAGCAGCTTAGCGGCCGGGCAGGGCGGCAATCAGCCCCAGCATTTT. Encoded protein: CASSLAAGQGGNQPQHF. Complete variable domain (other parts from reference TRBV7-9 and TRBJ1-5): DTGVSQNPRHKITKRGQNVTFRCDPISEHNRLYWYRQTLGQGPEFLTYFQNEAQLEKSRLLSDRFSAERPKGSFSTLEIQRTEQGDSAMYLCASSLAAGQGGNQPQHFGDGTRLSIL.

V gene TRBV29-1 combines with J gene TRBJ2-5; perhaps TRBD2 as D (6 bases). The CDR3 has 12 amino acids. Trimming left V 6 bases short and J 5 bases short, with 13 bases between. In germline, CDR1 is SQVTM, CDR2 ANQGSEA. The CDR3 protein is CSVGTSTETQYF. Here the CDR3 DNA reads TGCAGCGTCGGGACTTCCACGGAGACCCAGTACTTC.

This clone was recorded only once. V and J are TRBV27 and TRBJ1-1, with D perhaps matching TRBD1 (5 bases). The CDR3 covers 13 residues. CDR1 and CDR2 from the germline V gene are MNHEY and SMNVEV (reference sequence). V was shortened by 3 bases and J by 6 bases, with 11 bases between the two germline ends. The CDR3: CASSLPGSAEAFF. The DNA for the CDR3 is TGTGCCAGCAGTTTGCCAGGGTCGGCTGAAGCTTTCTTT.

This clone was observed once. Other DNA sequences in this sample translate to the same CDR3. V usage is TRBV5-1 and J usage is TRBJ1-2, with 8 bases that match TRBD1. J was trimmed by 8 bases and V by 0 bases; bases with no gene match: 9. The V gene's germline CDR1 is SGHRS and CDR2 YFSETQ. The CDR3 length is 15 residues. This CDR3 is CASSLEDRGWGGYTF. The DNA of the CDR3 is TGCGCCAGCAGCTTGGAAGACAGGGGATGGGGAGGCTACACCTTC.

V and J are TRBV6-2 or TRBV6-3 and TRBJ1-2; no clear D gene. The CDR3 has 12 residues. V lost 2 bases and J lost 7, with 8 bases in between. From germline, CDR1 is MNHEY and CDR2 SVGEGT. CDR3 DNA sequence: TGTGCCAGCAGTTACACAACAAGTGGCTACACCTTC. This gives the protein CASSYTTSGYTF.

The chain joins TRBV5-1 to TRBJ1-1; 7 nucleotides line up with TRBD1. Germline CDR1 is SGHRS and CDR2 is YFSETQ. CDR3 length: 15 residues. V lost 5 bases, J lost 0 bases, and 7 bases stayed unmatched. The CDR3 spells CASRHLTGLNTEAFF. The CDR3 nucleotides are TGCGCCAGCAGGCACCTGACAGGGTTGAACACTGAAGCTTTCTTT.

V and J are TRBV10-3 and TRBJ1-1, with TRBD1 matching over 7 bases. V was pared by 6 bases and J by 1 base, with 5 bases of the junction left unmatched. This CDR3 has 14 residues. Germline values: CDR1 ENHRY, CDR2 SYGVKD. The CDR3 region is CAIREGQQNTEAFF. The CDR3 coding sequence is TGTGCCATCAGGGAGGGACAGCAGAACACTGAAGCTTTCTTT.

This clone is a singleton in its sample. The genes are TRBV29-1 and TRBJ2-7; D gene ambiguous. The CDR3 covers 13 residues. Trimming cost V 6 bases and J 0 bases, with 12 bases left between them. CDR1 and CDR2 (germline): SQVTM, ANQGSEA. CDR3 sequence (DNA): TGCAGCGTGAGCGAGTTCCTCTCCTACGAGCAGTACTTC. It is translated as CSVSEFLSYEQYF.

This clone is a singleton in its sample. CDR3 sequence reads: CASSGGRQGRGNTIYF. The CDR3 nucleotides are TGTGCCAGCAGCGGGGGAAGACAGGGTCGTGGAAACACCATATATTTT. V gene TRBV5-6 combines with J gene TRBJ1-3; 7 positions match TRBD1. The germline V gene encodes CDR1 SGHDT and CDR2 YYEEEE. Unmatched junction bases numbered 10, after V lost 4 bases and J lost 3 bases. This CDR3 is built from 16 residues.

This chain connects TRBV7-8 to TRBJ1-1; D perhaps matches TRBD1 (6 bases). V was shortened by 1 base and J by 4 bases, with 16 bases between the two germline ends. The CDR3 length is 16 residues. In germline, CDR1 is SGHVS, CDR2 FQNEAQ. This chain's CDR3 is CASSLVGGPGGTEAFF. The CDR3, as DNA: TGTGCCAGCAGCTTAGTGGGGGGGCCGGGTGGCACTGAAGCTTTCTTT.

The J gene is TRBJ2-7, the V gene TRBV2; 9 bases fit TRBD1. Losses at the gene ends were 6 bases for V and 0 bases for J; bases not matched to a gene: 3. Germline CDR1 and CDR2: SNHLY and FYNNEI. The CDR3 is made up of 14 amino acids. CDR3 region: CASSPDRGSYEQYF. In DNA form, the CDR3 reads TGTGCCAGCAGCCCGGACAGGGGCTCCTACGAGCAGTACTTC.

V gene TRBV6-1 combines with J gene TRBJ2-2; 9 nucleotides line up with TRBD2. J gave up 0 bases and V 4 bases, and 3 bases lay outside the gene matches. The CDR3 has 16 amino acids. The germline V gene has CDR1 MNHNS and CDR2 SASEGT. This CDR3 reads CASSALAGTNTGELFF. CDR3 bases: TGTGCCAGCAGTGCTCTAGCGGGGACGAACACCGGGGAGCTGTTTTTT.

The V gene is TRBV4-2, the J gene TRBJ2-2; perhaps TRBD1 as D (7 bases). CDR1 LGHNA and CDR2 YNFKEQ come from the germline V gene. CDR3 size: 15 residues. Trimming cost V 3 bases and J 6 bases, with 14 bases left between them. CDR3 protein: CASSQATGRSGELFF. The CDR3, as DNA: TGTGCCAGCAGCCAGGCGACAGGGAGGTCCGGGGAGCTGTTTTTT.

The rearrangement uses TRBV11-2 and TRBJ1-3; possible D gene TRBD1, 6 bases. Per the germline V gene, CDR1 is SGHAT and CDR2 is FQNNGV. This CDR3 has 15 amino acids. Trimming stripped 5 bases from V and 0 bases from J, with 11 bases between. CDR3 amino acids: CASSARDTSGNTIYF. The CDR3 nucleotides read TGTGCCAGCAGCGCCCGGGACACCTCTGGAAACACCATATATTTT.

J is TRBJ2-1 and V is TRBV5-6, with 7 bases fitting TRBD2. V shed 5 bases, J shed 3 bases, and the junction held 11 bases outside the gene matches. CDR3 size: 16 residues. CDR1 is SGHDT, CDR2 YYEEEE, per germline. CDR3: CASSPTGRGIYNEQFF. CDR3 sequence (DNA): TGTGCCAGCAGTCCGACGGGGCGGGGGATCTACAATGAGCAGTTCTTC.

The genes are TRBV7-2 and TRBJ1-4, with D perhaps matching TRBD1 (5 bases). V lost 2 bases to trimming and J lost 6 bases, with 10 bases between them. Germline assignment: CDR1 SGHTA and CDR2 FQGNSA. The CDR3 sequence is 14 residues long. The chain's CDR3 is CASSLSRDDEKLFF. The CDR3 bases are TGTGCCAGCAGCTTAAGCAGGGATGATGAAAAACTGTTTTTT.

Written as DNA, the CDR3 is TGTGCCAGCTCAACGACAGGCAACACTGAAGCTTTCTTT. This encodes CASSTTGNTEAFF. The V and J genes are TRBV18 and TRBJ1-1; perhaps TRBD1 as D (6 bases). V lost 5 bases and J lost 2, with 9 bases in between. In germline, CDR1 is KGHSH, CDR2 LQKENI. The CDR3 runs to 13 residues.

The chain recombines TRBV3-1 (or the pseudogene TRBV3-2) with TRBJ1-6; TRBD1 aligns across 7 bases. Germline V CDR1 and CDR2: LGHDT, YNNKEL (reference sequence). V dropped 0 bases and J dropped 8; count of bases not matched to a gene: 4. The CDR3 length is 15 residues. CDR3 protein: CASSQDPQGDSPLHF. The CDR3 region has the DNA TGTGCCAGCAGCCAAGATCCCCAGGGGGATTCACCCCTCCACTTT.

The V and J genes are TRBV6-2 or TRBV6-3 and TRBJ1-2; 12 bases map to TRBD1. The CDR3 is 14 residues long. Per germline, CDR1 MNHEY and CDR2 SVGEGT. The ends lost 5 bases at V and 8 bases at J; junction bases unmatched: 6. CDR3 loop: CASSRGQGAQGYTF. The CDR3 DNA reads TGTGCCAGCAGTCGGGGACAGGGGGCGCAGGGCTACACCTTC.

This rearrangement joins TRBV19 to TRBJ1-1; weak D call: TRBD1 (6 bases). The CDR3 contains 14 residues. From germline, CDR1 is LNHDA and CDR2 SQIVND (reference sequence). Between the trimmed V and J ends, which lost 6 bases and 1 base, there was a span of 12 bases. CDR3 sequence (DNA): TGTGCCAGTAGGAACAGGGAAGGGAACACTGAAGCTTTCTTT. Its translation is CASRNREGNTEAFF.

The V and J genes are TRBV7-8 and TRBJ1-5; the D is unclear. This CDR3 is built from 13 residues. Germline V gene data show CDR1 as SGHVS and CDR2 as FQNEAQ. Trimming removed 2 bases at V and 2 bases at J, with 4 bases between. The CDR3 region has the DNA TGTGCCAGCAGCTTATCCGGCAATCAGCCCCAGCATTTT. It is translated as CASSLSGNQPQHF.

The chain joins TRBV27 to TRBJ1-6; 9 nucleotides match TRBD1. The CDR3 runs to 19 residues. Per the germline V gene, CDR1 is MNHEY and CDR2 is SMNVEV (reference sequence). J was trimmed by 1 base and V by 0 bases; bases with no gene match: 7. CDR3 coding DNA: TGTGCCAGCAGTTTATCGAGGGGGACAGGGCGGTCCTATAATTCACCCCTCCACTTT. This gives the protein CASSLSRGTGRSYNSPLHF.

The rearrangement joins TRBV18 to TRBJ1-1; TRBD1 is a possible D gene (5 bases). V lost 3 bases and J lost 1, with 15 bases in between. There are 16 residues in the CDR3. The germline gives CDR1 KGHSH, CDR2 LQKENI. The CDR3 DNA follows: TGTGCCAGCTCACCTACCCAGACAGCATCGAACACTGAAGCTTTCTTT. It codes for CASSPTQTASNTEAFF.

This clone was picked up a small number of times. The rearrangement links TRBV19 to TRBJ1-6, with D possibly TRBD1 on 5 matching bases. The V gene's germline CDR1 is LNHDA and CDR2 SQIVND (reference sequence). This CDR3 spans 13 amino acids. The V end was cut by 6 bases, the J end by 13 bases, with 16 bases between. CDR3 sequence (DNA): TGTGCCAGTAGCCATGGGGGGAGCAGGCCCCTCCACTTT. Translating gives CASSHGGSRPLHF.

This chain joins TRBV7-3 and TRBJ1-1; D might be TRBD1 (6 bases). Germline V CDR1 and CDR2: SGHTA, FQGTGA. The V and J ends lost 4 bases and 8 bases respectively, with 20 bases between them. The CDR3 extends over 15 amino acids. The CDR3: CASSSSFDRSQEAFF. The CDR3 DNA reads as TGTGCCAGCAGCTCCTCCTTTGACAGGTCACAAGAAGCTTTCTTT.

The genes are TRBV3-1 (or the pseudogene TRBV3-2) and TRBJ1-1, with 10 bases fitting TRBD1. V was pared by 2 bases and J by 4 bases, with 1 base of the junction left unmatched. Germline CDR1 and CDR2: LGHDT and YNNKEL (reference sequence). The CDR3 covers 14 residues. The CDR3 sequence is CASSQRTGGTEAFF. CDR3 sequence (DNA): TGTGCCAGCAGCCAAAGGACAGGGGGCACTGAAGCTTTCTTT.

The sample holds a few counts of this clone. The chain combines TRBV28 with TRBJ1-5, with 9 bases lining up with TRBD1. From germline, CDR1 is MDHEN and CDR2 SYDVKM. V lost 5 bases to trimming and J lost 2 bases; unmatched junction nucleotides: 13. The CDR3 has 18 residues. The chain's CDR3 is CASSPGTGTVIGNQPQHF. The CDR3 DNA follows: TGTGCCAGCAGTCCCGGGACAGGGACGGTAATAGGCAATCAGCCCCAGCATTTT.

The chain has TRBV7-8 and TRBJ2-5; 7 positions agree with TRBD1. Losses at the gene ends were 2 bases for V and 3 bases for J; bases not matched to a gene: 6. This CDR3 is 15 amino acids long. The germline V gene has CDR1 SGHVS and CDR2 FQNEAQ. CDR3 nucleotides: TGTGCCAGCAGCTTAACCCTGACAGGGAAAGAGACCCAGTACTTC. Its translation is CASSLTLTGKETQYF.

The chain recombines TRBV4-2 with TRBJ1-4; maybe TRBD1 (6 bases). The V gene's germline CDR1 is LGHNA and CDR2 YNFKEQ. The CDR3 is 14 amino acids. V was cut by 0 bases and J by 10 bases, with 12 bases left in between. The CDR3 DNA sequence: TGTGCCAGCAGCCAAGAAGGGGGACGGGGAAAACTGTTTTTT. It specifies CASSQEGGRGKLFF.